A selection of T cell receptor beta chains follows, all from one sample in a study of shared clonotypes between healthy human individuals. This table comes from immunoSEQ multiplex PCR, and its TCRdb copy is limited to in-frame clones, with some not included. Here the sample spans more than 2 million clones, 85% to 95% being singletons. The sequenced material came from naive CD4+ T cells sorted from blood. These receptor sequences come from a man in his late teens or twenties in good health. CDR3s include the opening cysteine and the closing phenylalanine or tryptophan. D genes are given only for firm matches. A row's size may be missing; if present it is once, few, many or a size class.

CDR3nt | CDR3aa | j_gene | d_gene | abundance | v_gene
TGTGCCAGCAGTGTTCAGGGGATCAACTCCTATAATTCACCCCTCCACTTT | CASSVQGINSYNSPLHF | TRBJ1-6 | . | . | TRBV6-1
TGCGCCAGCAGTTCGGTCAGCGACTATGGCTACACCTTC | CASSSVSDYGYTF | TRBJ1-2 | . | few | TRBV5-1
TGCGCCAGCAGCTTGGATGTGGCGCGGAACACTGAAGCTTTCTTT | CASSLDVARNTEAFF | TRBJ1-1 | . | . | TRBV5-1
TGTGCCAGCAGCTTCGACAGGGGGCGAGACTATGGCTACACCTTC | CASSFDRGRDYGYTF | TRBJ1-2 | TRBD1 | . | TRBV5-6
TGTGCCAGCAGCTTAGCGGGGTCCAGGGTGCCCTACAATGAGCAGTTCTTC | CASSLAGSRVPYNEQFF | TRBJ2-1 | . | . | TRBV11-2
TGCGCCAGCAGCCGAGGGGATAAAGAGACCCAGTACTTC | CASSRGDKETQYF | TRBJ2-5 | . | . | TRBV5-1
TGTGCCAGTATGACGGACAGAAACACTGAAGCTTTCTTT | CASMTDRNTEAFF | TRBJ1-1 | . | . | TRBV19
TGTGCCAGCTCACCGACCCAAAGCTATGGCTACACCTTC | CASSPTQSYGYTF | TRBJ1-2 | . | . | TRBV18
TGCGCCAGCTCTAGCGGGAGCTCCTACAATGAGCAGTTCTTC | CASSSGSSYNEQFF | TRBJ2-1 | TRBD2 | . | TRBV5-1
TGTGCCAGCAGCGTAAGTTTAAGAAACACCGGGGAGCTGTTTTTT | CASSVSLRNTGELFF | TRBJ2-2 | . | . | TRBV9
TGCGCCAGCAGCTTGGTCGGCGGTACGTACGAGCAGTACTTC | CASSLVGGTYEQYF | TRBJ2-7 | . | . | TRBV5-1
TGCGCCAGCAGTGAGGGGGGACAAGAGACCCAGTACTTC | CASSEGGQETQYF | TRBJ2-5 | . | . | TRBV10-1
TGCGCCAGCAGCCTCCTCTTGCAGGCTAACTATAATTCACCCCTCCACTTT | CASSLLLQANYNSPLHF | TRBJ1-6 | . | . | TRBV4-1
TGCAGTGCTATCAGGGGGCTAGGCTACACCTTC | CSAIRGLGYTF | TRBJ1-2 | TRBD1 | . | TRBV20-1
TGCGCCAGCAGCTTGGGGAACTCGGGTAGCACAGATACGCAGTATTTT | CASSLGNSGSTDTQYF | TRBJ2-3 | . | . | TRBV5-1
TGTGCCAGCTCACAGAGAAACAGGGGGATAGGGAAGTCCGAGCAGTACTTC | CASSQRNRGIGKSEQYF | TRBJ2-7 | TRBD1 | once | TRBV18
TGTGCCAGCAGAGGAACGACTAACTATGGCTACACCTTC | CASRGTTNYGYTF | TRBJ1-2 | . | . | TRBV27
TGTGCCATCAGACGATCCGACGGGAACACTGAAGCTTTCTTT | CAIRRSDGNTEAFF | TRBJ1-1 | . | . | TRBV10-3
TGTGCCAGCTCACCCCGACTCACGACAGGGATCACAGATACGCAGTATTTT | CASSPRLTTGITDTQYF | TRBJ2-3 | TRBD1 | . | TRBV18
TGTGCCAGCAGTCCGGGGTTGGGCAACGAGCAGTACTTC | CASSPGLGNEQYF | TRBJ2-7 | . | . | TRBV6-6
TGTGCCAGCAGAGAGGTGCTAGCGGCCTACAATGAGCAGTTCTTC | CASREVLAAYNEQFF | TRBJ2-1 | TRBD2 | . | TRBV7-2
TGCGCCAGCAGCGGGGACAGGGGGAATAATTCACCCCTCCACTTT | CASSGDRGNNSPLHF | TRBJ1-6 | TRBD1 | . | TRBV5-1
TGTGCCAGCAGCTTATCAGGGGCTGGAAACACCATATATTTT | CASSLSGAGNTIYF | TRBJ1-3 | . | . | TRBV5-6
TGTGCCAGCAGCTTAGGCAGCAACACCGGGGAGCTGTTTTTT | CASSLGSNTGELFF | TRBJ2-2 | . | . | TRBV7-8
TGTGCCAGCAGTGAAGCGTGGGGGCGTTCCTACAATGAGCAGTTCTTC | CASSEAWGRSYNEQFF | TRBJ2-1 | . | . | TRBV6-1
TGTGCCAGCCTATTGACTAGCGGAAAGGTCTACAATGAGCAGTTCTTC | CASLLTSGKVYNEQFF | TRBJ2-1 | TRBD2 | . | TRBV7-9
TGTGCCAGCAGCATTCTCAGCGGCCTCTACGAGCAGTACTTC | CASSILSGLYEQYF | TRBJ2-7 | . | . | TRBV11-2
TGTGCCATCAGTGCGGGCGGAAGGAACACCGGGGAGCTGTTTTTT | CAISAGGRNTGELFF | TRBJ2-2 | . | . | TRBV10-3
TGTGCCAGCAGCATACAGGATTTCTATGGCTACACCTTC | CASSIQDFYGYTF | TRBJ1-2 | . | . | TRBV13
TGTGCCAGCACCCAACTAGCGGGAGGGCCCCATGAGCAGTTCTTC | CASTQLAGGPHEQFF | TRBJ2-1 | TRBD2 | . | TRBV6-5
TGTGCCAGCAGTAGACAGGGGTTTAAGGAAGATACGCAGTATTTT | CASSRQGFKEDTQYF | TRBJ2-3 | TRBD1 | . | TRBV13
TGCGCCAGCAGCACAGGGGACCAAGAGACCCAGTACTTC | CASSTGDQETQYF | TRBJ2-5 | TRBD1 | . | TRBV5-1
TGTGCCTGGAGTGTGACAGGGGGGAGTACTGAAGCTTTCTTT | CAWSVTGGSTEAFF | TRBJ1-1 | TRBD1 | . | TRBV30
TGTGCCAGCCTCGGGACGGCGAACACTGAAGCTTTCTTT | CASLGTANTEAFF | TRBJ1-1 | . | . | TRBV6-5
TGTGCCAGCAGCTTTCCGGGACAGGGCAATTCACCCCTCCACTTT | CASSFPGQGNSPLHF | TRBJ1-6 | TRBD1 | . | TRBV5-4
TGTGCCAGCAGTTTCCCCTGGGATAGCGGGGGGATCCAAGAGACCCAGTACTTC | CASSFPWDSGGIQETQYF | TRBJ2-5 | TRBD2 | . | TRBV28
TGTGCCAGCAGTCCAGGGGGGGTGGGCCAGCCCCAGCATTTT | CASSPGGVGQPQHF | TRBJ1-5 | TRBD1 | . | TRBV28
TGCAGCGCCATGGTAGGGGTTGTCGAGACCCAGTACTTC | CSAMVGVVETQYF | TRBJ2-5 | . | once | TRBV29-1
TGCAGCGTTGCGCCACCAAACAATGAGCAGTTCTTC | CSVAPPNNEQFF | TRBJ2-1 | . | . | TRBV29-1
TGTGCCAGTAGTATCTCGATTAGTTCACCCCTCCACTTT | CASSISISSPLHF | TRBJ1-6 | . | . | TRBV19
TGTGCCAGCAGCCACCTCAGGGCTGGGGAGGAGACCCAGTACTTC | CASSHLRAGEETQYF | TRBJ2-5 | . | . | TRBV6-1
TGTGCCAGCAGCCTTACAGGGTCGAACACCGGGGAGCTGTTTTTT | CASSLTGSNTGELFF | TRBJ2-2 | . | once | TRBV2
TGCGCCAGCAGCTTGGGGGGCTCCAGAACCTACGAGCAGTACTTC | CASSLGGSRTYEQYF | TRBJ2-7 | . | . | TRBV5-1
TGCGCCAGCAGCCAAGGCGGGGGGCGCCGCAATGAGCAGTTCTTC | CASSQGGGRRNEQFF | TRBJ2-1 | TRBD2 | few | TRBV4-1